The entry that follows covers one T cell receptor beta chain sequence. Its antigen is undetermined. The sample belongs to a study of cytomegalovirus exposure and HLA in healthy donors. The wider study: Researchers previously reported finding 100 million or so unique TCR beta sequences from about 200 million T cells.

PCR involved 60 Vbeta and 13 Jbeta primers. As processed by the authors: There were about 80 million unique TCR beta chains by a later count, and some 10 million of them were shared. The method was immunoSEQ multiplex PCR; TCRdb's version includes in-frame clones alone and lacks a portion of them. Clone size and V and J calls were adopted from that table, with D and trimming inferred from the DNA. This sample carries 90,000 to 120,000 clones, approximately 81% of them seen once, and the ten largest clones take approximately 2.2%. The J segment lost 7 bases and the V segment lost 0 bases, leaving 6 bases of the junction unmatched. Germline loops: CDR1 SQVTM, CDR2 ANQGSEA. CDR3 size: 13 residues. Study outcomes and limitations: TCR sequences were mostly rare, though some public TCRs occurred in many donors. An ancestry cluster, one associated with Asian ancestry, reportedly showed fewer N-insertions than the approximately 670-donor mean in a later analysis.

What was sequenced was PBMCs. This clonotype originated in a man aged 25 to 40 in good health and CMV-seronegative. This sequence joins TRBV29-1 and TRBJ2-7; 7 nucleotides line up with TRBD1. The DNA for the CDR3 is TGCAGCGTTGAAGATCTGACAGGGCGGGAGCAGTACTTC. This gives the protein CSVEDLTGREQYF.